Presented here are 24 T cell receptor beta chains from one specimen sequenced in a study of blood T cell repertoires in COVID-19. The data were produced by immunoSEQ multiplex PCR, yet TCRdb's version contains in-frame clones alone and is incomplete. The data show 52,000 or so clones, around nine tenths seen once. The specimen was peripheral blood. The receptor set was obtained from a woman aged 80 or over with acute or convalescent COVID-19.

The chain combines TRBV6-5 with TRBJ1-5, with TRBD1 as a possible D gene (5 bases). This CDR3 region has 15 residues. Germline V CDR1 and CDR2: MNHEY, SVGAGI. V shed 2 bases and J shed 1 base, with 9 bases lying between them. In DNA, the CDR3 is TGTGCCAGCAGTTACCAGGGTGGGAGCAATCAGCCCCAGCATTTT. Translating gives CASSYQGGSNQPQHF.

The rearrangement joins TRBV19 to TRBJ1-5; 8 bases are a match to TRBD1. The CDR3 totals 15 residues. Germline V gives CDR1 LNHDA, CDR2 SQIVND (reference sequence). The trim removed 8 bases at V and 11 bases at J, leaving 17 bases unmatched. For the CDR3, the DNA is TGTGCCAGTCGGAACCGGGACAGGCCGGACGTGGCCCAGCATTTT. This gives the protein CASRNRDRPDVAQHF.

The chain couples TRBV28 to TRBJ1-1; 10 bases are a match to TRBD1. The germline V gene encodes CDR1 MDHEN and CDR2 SYDVKM. CDR3 length equals 14 residues. V lost 4 bases, J lost 6 bases, and 5 bases stayed unmatched. The CDR3, as DNA: TGTGCCAGCAGTTCGGGACAGGGGACTGCTGAAGCTTTCTTT. Translation: CASSSGQGTAEAFF. The full variable domain, in which reference TRBV28 and TRBJ1-1 provide the parts outside the CDR3, is DVKVTQSSRYLVKRTGEKVFLECVQDMDHENMFWYRQDPGLGLRLIYFSYDVKMKEKGDIPEGYSVSREKKERFSLILESASTNQTSMYLCASSSGQGTAEAFFGQGTRLTVV.

The rearrangement joins TRBV12-3 or TRBV12-4 to TRBJ1-2; the match to TRBD1 covers 8 bases. The length of the CDR3 is 13 residues. V lost 5 bases and J lost 4; bases outside the gene matches: 3. The CDR3 sequence is CASSLTGGYGYTF. CDR3 DNA: TGTGCCAGCAGTCTTACAGGGGGCTATGGCTACACCTTC.

The chain has TRBV2 and TRBJ2-1; the D gene is possibly TRBD1 (6 bases). Trimming shortened V by 7 bases and J by 5 bases, and 15 bases separated the two germline ends. Germline V gene sequence: CDR1 SNHLY, CDR2 FYNNEI. There are 14 residues in the CDR3. The CDR3 loop is CASTSQGMNNEQFF. The CDR3 DNA follows: TGTGCCAGCACATCCCAGGGGATGAACAATGAGCAGTTCTTC.

Worth noting for this clone: A junction boundary mismatches the germline segment, possibly from a read error. This chain joins TRBV4-1 and TRBJ1-3; tentative D call: TRBD1 (5 bases). The germline V gene encodes CDR1 MGHRA and CDR2 YSYEKL. The CDR3 consists of 15 residues. The DNA of the CDR3 is TGCGCCAGCAACCAAGCAAGGGGCACAGGAAACACCATATATTTT. Translating gives CASNQARGTGNTIYF.

The CDR3 coding sequence is TGTGCCTGGACGCGACAGGGTGGTGCCGGGGAGCTGTTTTTT. Translated, it gives CAWTRQGGAGELFF. The chain couples TRBV30 to TRBJ2-2; 7 nucleotides agree with TRBD1. V shed 4 bases and J 6 bases; nucleotides not matched to a gene: 8. The CDR3 is 14 amino acids. Germline V lookup: CDR1 GTSNPN, CDR2 SVGIG (reference sequence).

This CDR3 reads CASSLAGEREQYF. CDR3 sequence (DNA): TGTGCCAGCAGTCTAGCGGGAGAGCGCGAGCAGTACTTC. V usage is TRBV6-2 or TRBV6-3 and J usage is TRBJ2-7; 10 bases fit TRBD2. The CDR3 runs 13 residues. The V gene end was trimmed by 5 bases and the J gene end by 6 bases; junction bases not matched to a gene: 4. Germline assignment: CDR1 MNHEY and CDR2 SVGEGT.

The rearrangement joins TRBV5-4 to TRBJ2-7; tentative D call: TRBD2 (6 bases). Per germline, CDR1 SGHNT and CDR2 YYREEE (reference sequence). The length of the CDR3 is 13 residues. V was clipped by 0 bases and J by 7 bases, with 11 bases between them. The CDR3: CASSLGRELEQYF. CDR3 DNA sequence: TGTGCCAGCAGCTTGGGGAGGGAGCTTGAGCAGTACTTC.

This clone has just one count. The chain carries TRBV30 and TRBJ1-4; D gene ambiguous. Germline lookup yields CDR1 GTSNPN and CDR2 SVGIG (reference sequence). Trimming left V 0 bases short and J 8 bases short, with 13 bases between. CDR3 length equals 14 residues. In DNA form, the CDR3 reads TGTGCCTGGAGTGTGGAGGTGACCAACGAAAAACTGTTTTTT. Translated, it gives CAWSVEVTNEKLFF. Complete variable domain (other parts from reference TRBV30 and TRBJ1-4): SQTIHQWPATLVQPVGSPLSLECTVEGTSNPNLYWYRQAAGRGLQLLFYSVGIGQISSEVPQNLSASRPQDRQFILSSKKLLLSDSGFYLCAWSVEVTNEKLFFGSGTQLSVL.

The chain uses TRBV10-3 and TRBJ1-1; TRBD1 is a possible D gene (5 bases). V lost 7 bases and J lost 2, with 14 bases in between. The CDR3 runs to 14 residues. Germline loops: CDR1 ENHRY, CDR2 SYGVKD. The CDR3 here is CAITPDRSNTEAFF. CDR3 nucleotide sequence: TGTGCCATCACCCCCGACAGAAGCAACACTGAAGCTTTCTTT.

This chain uses TRBV19 with TRBJ1-1; 10 nucleotides line up with TRBD1. The CDR3 runs to 13 residues. V lost 6 bases and J lost 7; bases outside the gene matches: 5. The germline CDR1 and CDR2 sequences are LNHDA and SQIVND (reference sequence). CDR3 sequence: CASRTGQGHEAFF. In DNA, the CDR3 is TGTGCCAGTAGAACGGGACAGGGGCATGAAGCTTTCTTT.

The genes are TRBV6-5 and TRBJ2-7; D gene ambiguous. Per the germline V gene, CDR1 is MNHEY and CDR2 is SVGAGI. Trimming cost V 2 bases and J 3 bases, with 11 bases left between them. This CDR3 has 14 residues. The chain's CDR3 is CASSYLPDHYEQYF. The CDR3 DNA is TGTGCCAGCAGTTACCTCCCAGATCACTACGAGCAGTACTTC.

The chain joins TRBV7-9 to TRBJ2-2; perhaps TRBD1 as D (6 bases). Germline V gene lookup returns CDR1 SEHNR and CDR2 FQNEAQ (reference sequence). CDR3 size: 13 residues. The V end was cut by 5 bases, the J end by 4 bases, with 8 bases between. This CDR3 reads CASSQQGTGELFF. The CDR3 DNA reads TGTGCCAGCAGCCAACAGGGCACCGGGGAGCTGTTTTTT.

The CDR3 coding sequence is TGTGCCAGCAGTTACCCTCACTACAGGGGGCCGGGTCCGCAGCGGAGATTTGGAGCTTTCTTT. This sequence encodes CASSYPHYRGPGPQRRFGAFF. J is TRBJ1-1 and V is TRBV6-2 or TRBV6-3, with 9 bases identical to TRBD1. This CDR3 has 21 amino acids. CDR1 and CDR2 from the germline V gene are MNHEY and SVGEGT. The ends lost 2 bases at V and 10 bases at J; junction bases unmatched: 29.

V and J are TRBV12-2 and TRBJ2-3; the table's D gene call, TRBD1, was not cross checked with the DNA. TRBV12-2 is tagged as a pseudogene. This CDR3 is built from 16 residues. The CDR3 protein is CASRSRPWGLTDTQYF. CDR3 DNA sequence: TGTGCAAGTCGCTCCCGGCCCTGGGGGCTCACAGATACGCAGTATTTT.

The chain couples TRBV6-6 to TRBJ2-5; 7 nucleotides match TRBD2. Losses at the gene ends were 2 bases for V and 4 bases for J; bases not matched to a gene: 1. The CDR3 contains 13 residues. Germline V lookup: CDR1 MNHNY, CDR2 SVGAGI (reference sequence). The CDR3 region has the DNA TGTGCCAGCAGTTACGGGAGGGGAGAGACCCAGTACTTC. Translated, it gives CASSYGRGETQYF.

The CDR3 reads CASSPREGSTDTQYF. CDR3 nucleotide sequence: TGTGCCAGCAGTCCACGGGAAGGGAGCACAGATACGCAGTATTTT. The chain employs TRBV27 and TRBJ2-3, with a possible D match to TRBD2 (5 bases). CDR1 and CDR2 from the germline V gene are MNHEY and SMNVEV (reference sequence). Between the trimmed V and J ends, which lost 5 bases and 0 bases, there was a span of 12 bases. This CDR3 comprises 15 residues.

The J gene is TRBJ2-3, the V gene TRBV27; 11 nucleotides line up with TRBD1. Trimming took 5 bases from V and 5 from J; bases not matched to a gene: 9. Germline CDR1 reads MNHEY; CDR2 reads SMNVEV (reference sequence). This CDR3 is 16 amino acids long. This CDR3 reads CASSPPGQGVGDTQYF. The CDR3 DNA is TGTGCCAGCAGTCCCCCGGGACAGGGGGTAGGAGATACGCAGTATTTT.

This chain joins TRBV14 and TRBJ2-3; unclear D gene. Per the germline V gene, CDR1 is SGHDN and CDR2 is FVKESK. There are 16 residues in the CDR3. V lost 2 bases, J lost 1 base, and 13 bases lay in between. This chain's CDR3 is CASSQMAFSGTDTQYF. In DNA form, the CDR3 reads TGTGCCAGCAGCCAAATGGCCTTCTCAGGCACAGATACGCAGTATTTT.

The chain employs TRBV19 and TRBJ1-2, with D perhaps TRBD1 (6 bases). This CDR3 region has 16 residues. Germline V gene lookup returns CDR1 LNHDA and CDR2 SQIVND (reference sequence). The ends were cut back, 5 bases at V and 3 bases at J, with 19 bases in the middle. This chain's CDR3 is CASSQNSGGRHYGYTF. The DNA for the CDR3 is TGTGCCAGTAGTCAAAACTCCGGGGGGCGACACTATGGCTACACCTTC.

The chain employs TRBV2 and TRBJ2-5; TRBD2 matches 9 bases. The J segment lost 0 bases and the V segment lost 5 bases, leaving 7 bases of the junction unmatched. The germline V gene has CDR1 SNHLY and CDR2 FYNNEI. CDR3 length equals 16 residues. CDR3 in DNA: TGTGCCAGCAGTCCTTCGACTAGCGGATACCAAGAGACCCAGTACTTC. As protein: CASSPSTSGYQETQYF.

The V call is TRBV5-4, the J call TRBJ2-1; 11 bases map to TRBD2. The CDR3 extends over 16 amino acids. The ends lost 3 bases at V and 6 bases at J; junction bases unmatched: 8. The germline gives CDR1 SGHNT, CDR2 YYREEE (reference sequence). This CDR3 reads CASSSRTSGHPNEQFF. Here the CDR3 DNA reads TGTGCCAGCAGCTCCCGGACTAGCGGGCACCCCAATGAGCAGTTCTTC.

The chain couples TRBV7-9 to TRBJ1-1; TRBD1 agrees at 8 bases. CDR1 SEHNR and CDR2 FQNEAQ come from the germline V gene (reference sequence). The J segment lost 7 bases and the V segment lost 3 bases, leaving 13 bases of the junction unmatched. The length of the CDR3 is 16 residues. The CDR3 DNA follows: TGTGCCAGCAGCTTTAGTACCCAGGGGGCGCGTGGTGAAGCTTTCTTT. Translated: CASSFSTQGARGEAFF.